One sample yielded the 32 T cell receptor beta chains listed below, sequenced in a study of cytomegalovirus exposure and HLA in healthy donors. The PCR ran on 60 Vbeta and 13 Jbeta primers. Assay used: immunoSEQ multiplex PCR; TCRdb lists only in-frame clones, some missing. The sample carries roughly 68,000 clones, about three quarters recorded once. The source material was PBMCs. The receptors here all came from a woman in her twenties or thirties in good health and CMV-seropositive.

J is TRBJ1-5 and V is TRBV28, with D maybe TRBD1 (5 bases). The CDR3 totals 16 residues. The V gene's germline CDR1 is MDHEN and CDR2 SYDVKM. V was clipped by 2 bases and J by 9 bases, with 20 bases between them. CDR3 protein: CASSLGSLRELRPQHF. CDR3 bases: TGTGCCAGCAGTTTAGGGTCCCTCAGGGAACTGAGGCCCCAGCATTTT.

The chain carries TRBV6-8 and TRBJ2-3, with 8 bases matching TRBD1. The ends lost 4 bases at V and 4 bases at J; junction bases unmatched: 4. This CDR3 is built from 14 residues. Per germline, CDR1 MNHGY and CDR2 SAAAGT. The DNA of the CDR3 is TGTGCCAGCAGTTTTGACAGGGGCCCAGATACGCAGTATTTT. It specifies CASSFDRGPDTQYF.

V gene TRBV7-2 combines with J gene TRBJ2-7; TRBD2 is a possible D gene (5 bases). Germline V gene data show CDR1 as SGHTA and CDR2 as FQGNSA. The CDR3 consists of 15 residues. The ends were cut back, 0 bases at V and 3 bases at J, with 12 bases in the middle. The DNA of the CDR3 is TGTGCCAGCAGCTTAGCGCTGGGAGTTGGCTACGAGCAGTACTTC. Translated: CASSLALGVGYEQYF.

CDR3 sequence: CASSYRGGAEQYF. CDR3 nucleotides: TGTGCCAGCAGTTACCGGGGCGGGGCCGAGCAGTACTTC. The rearrangement uses TRBV6-5 and TRBJ2-7; TRBD2 might be the D (6 bases). The length of the CDR3 is 13 residues. The V gene lost 2 bases and the J gene lost 6 bases, with 11 bases spanning the gap. Germline CDR1 MNHEY, CDR2 SVGAGI.

This clone is a singleton in its sample. V is TRBV6-1 and J is TRBJ1-2, with D unresolved. The CDR3 loop spans 13 amino acids. The germline V and J ends were trimmed by 2 bases and 8 bases, with 12 bases remaining between them. Germline CDR1 reads MNHNS; CDR2 reads SASEGT. The CDR3: CASSERGDRGYTF. The DNA for the CDR3 is TGTGCCAGCAGTGAACGCGGTGACCGGGGCTACACCTTC.

This chain uses TRBV9 with TRBJ1-5; D may be TRBD1 (5 bases). The CDR3 is made up of 15 amino acids. Germline CDR1 reads SGDLS; CDR2 reads YYNGEE. The germline V and J ends were trimmed by 4 bases and 4 bases, with 15 bases remaining between them. Written as DNA, the CDR3 is TGTGCCAGCAGCCGCGGGACGGACTTTAATCAGCCCCAGCATTTT. Translation: CASSRGTDFNQPQHF. The full variable domain, rest sourced from reference TRBV9 and TRBJ1-5, is DSGVTQTPKHLITATGQRVTLRCSPRSGDLSVYWYQQSLDQGLQFLIQYYNGEERAKGNILERFSAQQFPDLHSELNLSSLELGDSALYFCASSRGTDFNQPQHFGDGTRLSIL.

The V gene is TRBV5-8, the J gene TRBJ2-1; perhaps TRBD2 as D (6 bases). The germline gives CDR1 SGHTS, CDR2 YDEGEE. The CDR3 totals 13 residues. The CDR3 nucleotides are TGTGCGGATCCTGGGACGGGAGTAAGGGAGCAGTTCTTC. Translated, it gives CADPGTGVREQFF.

V gene TRBV30 combines with J gene TRBJ2-7, with 11 bases aligning to TRBD2. V trimming: 0 bases; J trimming: 6 bases; junction bases outside the gene matches: 19. Germline values: CDR1 GTSNPN, CDR2 SVGIG (reference sequence). The CDR3 has 19 amino acids. CDR3 coding DNA: TGTGCCTGGAGTGTACCTCTTAGTACTAGCGGGAGACCCCCCGCCGAGCAGTACTTC. Protein sequence: CAWSVPLSTSGRPPAEQYF.

This clone has at least ten counts. The gene calls are TRBV15 and TRBJ1-5; D is uncertain. Germline CDR1 is LNHNV and CDR2 is YYDKDF (reference sequence). Deletions cut 1 base from V and 2 bases from J, with 9 bases between. The CDR3 loop spans 15 amino acids. The CDR3 sequence: CATSRAGDGNQPQHF. DNA for the CDR3: TGTGCCACCAGCAGAGCCGGGGATGGCAATCAGCCCCAGCATTTT.

The table lists this clone with a count of one. The genes are TRBV29-1 and TRBJ1-3, with 8 positions matching TRBD1. The CDR3 has 14 residues. The trim removed 4 bases at V and 0 bases at J, leaving 2 bases unmatched. Germline V gene sequence: CDR1 SQVTM, CDR2 ANQGSEA. CDR3 in DNA: TGCAGCGTTGGACAGGGGAACTCTGGAAACACCATATATTTT. This gives the protein CSVGQGNSGNTIYF.

This chain uses TRBV28 with TRBJ2-7, with 7 bases identical to TRBD2. The CDR3 sequence is 14 residues long. The J segment lost 4 bases and the V segment lost 4 bases, leaving 7 bases of the junction unmatched. The germline V gene encodes CDR1 MDHEN and CDR2 SYDVKM. CDR3 coding DNA: TGTGCCAGCAGTTCGGGACTATCCCGATACGAGCAGTACTTC. Its translation is CASSSGLSRYEQYF.

The rearrangement uses TRBV4-1 and TRBJ1-2; tentatively, D is TRBD1 (5 bases). The CDR3 length is 14 residues. Per germline, CDR1 MGHRA and CDR2 YSYEKL. V gave up 0 bases and J gave up 9 bases, with 14 bases separating them. The CDR3 nucleotides read TGCGCCAGCAGCCAAGATGAAAGTTCAGGGAGCTACACCTTC. This gives the protein CASSQDESSGSYTF.

V and J are TRBV5-6 and TRBJ1-5, with 9 positions matching TRBD1. The CDR3 sequence is 14 residues long. The V gene's germline CDR1 is SGHDT and CDR2 YYEEEE. The V segment lost 3 bases and the J segment 7 bases; nucleotides outside the gene matches: 5. The CDR3 is CASSWDRAEQPQHF. The CDR3 nucleotides read TGTGCCAGCAGCTGGGACAGGGCGGAACAGCCCCAGCATTTT.

This rearrangement joins TRBV5-1 to TRBJ1-1; the D gene is possibly TRBD1 (5 bases). This CDR3 has 15 amino acids. In germline, CDR1 is SGHRS, CDR2 YFSETQ. With 0 bases removed from V and 3 bases from J, the gap between germline ends came to 12 bases. The CDR3 coding sequence is TGCGCCAGCAGCTTGGCCTGGGGGGTGGACACTGAAGCTTTCTTT. Encoded protein: CASSLAWGVDTEAFF.

The V gene is TRBV7-8, the J gene TRBJ1-6; the D is unclear. The CDR3 runs 15 residues. Germline CDR1 SGHVS, CDR2 FQNEAQ. The V end lost 0 bases, the J end lost 8 bases, and 11 bases lay between the germline ends. CDR3 sequence reads: CASSLAAGRHSPLHF. In DNA, the CDR3 is TGTGCCAGCAGCTTAGCAGCGGGGAGACATTCACCCCTCCACTTT.

The chain is built from TRBV6-1 and TRBJ2-7; perhaps TRBD1 as D (5 bases). CDR1 MNHNS and CDR2 SASEGT come from the germline V gene. V lost 9 bases to trimming and J lost 2 bases, with 11 bases between them. The CDR3 extends over 12 amino acids. CDR3 DNA: TGTGCCAGTTACGACAGCGCCTACGAGCAGTACTTC. It codes for CASYDSAYEQYF.

The chain links TRBV11-2 to TRBJ1-6, with D unresolved. Germline V gene sequence: CDR1 SGHAT, CDR2 FQNNGV. V was clipped by 5 bases and J by 5 bases, with 4 bases between them. The CDR3 sequence is 12 residues long. CDR3 sequence: CASSINNSPLHF. In nucleotides, the CDR3 is TGTGCCAGCAGCATAAATAATTCACCCCTCCACTTT.

The chain has TRBV6-1 and TRBJ2-5; 8 bases map to TRBD1. The J call could be wrong; TRBJ2-7 is a better fit for the DNA end. In germline, CDR1 is MNHNS, CDR2 SASEGT. The CDR3 is 16 residues long. CDR3 protein: CASSDSRQGRSYEQYF. CDR3 nucleotide sequence: TGTGCCAGCAGTGATTCCCGACAGGGGCGTAGTTACGAGCAGTACTTC.

The chain recombines TRBV7-2 with TRBJ1-3, with 9 bases matching TRBD1. The germline gives CDR1 SGHTA, CDR2 FQGNSA. Unmatched junction bases numbered 13, after V lost 5 bases and J lost 8 bases. The CDR3 runs to 16 residues. The CDR3 is CASSDTNRGPMDTIYF. In DNA, the CDR3 is TGTGCCAGCAGCGATACGAACAGGGGGCCAATGGACACCATATATTTT.

The V gene is TRBV27, the J gene TRBJ1-5; the D gene is possibly TRBD1 (6 bases). V was pared by 0 bases and J by 3 bases, with 12 bases between. The length of the CDR3 is 16 residues. Germline V gene sequence: CDR1 MNHEY, CDR2 SMNVEV (reference sequence). As DNA, the CDR3 is TGTGCCAGCAGTTTATCGGCAGGGGAGCACAATCAGCCCCAGCATTTT. Translated: CASSLSAGEHNQPQHF.

The J gene is TRBJ2-7, the V gene TRBV21-1; no DNA check was done on the table's D call, TRBD2. TRBV21-1 is assigned pseudogene status. The CDR3 length is 12 residues. Here the CDR3 DNA reads TGTGCCAGCAGCCGAGCGGAGAGGGAGCAGTACTTC. This sequence encodes CASSRAEREQYF.

This chain connects TRBV7-2 to TRBJ2-7; perhaps TRBD2 as D (7 bases). The CDR3 runs 15 residues. V was pared by 5 bases and J by 3 bases, with 17 bases between. Germline loops: CDR1 SGHTA, CDR2 FQGNSA. Here the CDR3 DNA reads TGTGCCAGCAGCCCCGGAGGGGGGGGGTTCTACGAGCAGTACTTC. The encoded protein is CASSPGGGGFYEQYF.

In its sample, this clone was seen a few times. V is TRBV6-1 and J is TRBJ2-7, with D possibly TRBD2 on 6 matching bases. V lost 7 bases and J 7 bases, leaving 11 bases between the germline ends. This CDR3 is 11 amino acids long. The germline V gene encodes CDR1 MNHNS and CDR2 SASEGT. The CDR3 DNA reads as TGTGCCAGCACCCTCGGAGGGGAGCAGTACTTC. Translated, it gives CASTLGGEQYF.

The rearrangement links TRBV7-9 to TRBJ2-7, with 9 bases fitting TRBD2. V shed 8 bases, J shed 3 bases, and the junction held 5 bases outside the gene matches. CDR1 SEHNR and CDR2 FQNEAQ come from the germline V gene (reference sequence). The CDR3 sequence is 13 residues long. CDR3 in amino acids: CASGGSGSYEQYF. Here the CDR3 DNA reads TGTGCCAGCGGGGGTAGCGGGAGCTACGAGCAGTACTTC.

The J gene is TRBJ1-3, the V gene TRBV5-4, with D unresolved. V lost 0 bases, J lost 1 base, and 5 bases lay in between. The CDR3 contains 14 residues. Germline-derived CDR1 and CDR2 are SGHNT and YYREEE (reference sequence). The CDR3: CASSLGRSGNTIYF. DNA for the CDR3: TGTGCCAGCAGCTTGGGGAGATCTGGAAACACCATATATTTT.

This chain uses TRBV4-2 with TRBJ2-1; 12 bases are shared with TRBD2. CDR1 is LGHNA, CDR2 YNFKEQ, per germline. The CDR3 runs 16 residues. The V gene end was trimmed by 5 bases and the J gene end by 1 base; junction bases not matched to a gene: 3. The CDR3 loop is CASSLTSGRSYNEQFF. The CDR3 bases are TGTGCCAGCAGCTTGACTAGCGGGAGATCCTACAATGAGCAGTTCTTC.

The gene calls are TRBV5-4 and TRBJ2-3; no reliable D call. CDR3 length: 13 residues. V was trimmed by 4 bases and J by 5 bases, leaving 11 bases between them. Germline CDR1 is SGHNT and CDR2 is YYREEE (reference sequence). CDR3 in DNA: TGTGCCAGCAGCGTGAGGCCCGTAGATACGCAGTATTTT. This encodes CASSVRPVDTQYF.

The rearrangement links TRBV27 to TRBJ2-3; 8 bases are shared with TRBD2. Germline CDR1 reads MNHEY; CDR2 reads SMNVEV (reference sequence). V trimming: 4 bases; J trimming: 2 bases; junction bases outside the gene matches: 5. CDR3 size: 15 residues. CDR3 coding DNA: TGTGCCAGCAGTTCAGGACTAGCCGTCACAGATACGCAGTATTTT. It is translated as CASSSGLAVTDTQYF.

This clone was detected once. The chain employs TRBV27 and TRBJ2-7; D is unresolved. From germline, CDR1 is MNHEY and CDR2 SMNVEV (reference sequence). V was cut by 6 bases and J by 5 bases, with 14 bases left in between. The length of the CDR3 is 13 residues. This CDR3 reads CASSLKPPNEQYF. The CDR3 coding sequence is TGTGCCAGCAGCCTAAAACCTCCTAACGAGCAGTACTTC.

This chain uses TRBV5-4 with TRBJ2-3, with 9 positions matching TRBD2. The trim removed 0 bases at V and 1 base at J, leaving 3 bases unmatched. The CDR3 is 16 amino acids. The germline V gene has CDR1 SGHNT and CDR2 YYREEE (reference sequence). CDR3 protein: CASSLDGGRGTDTQYF. As DNA, the CDR3 is TGTGCCAGCAGCTTGGATGGCGGGAGGGGCACAGATACGCAGTATTTT.

There are a few counts of this clone. The gene calls are TRBV28 and TRBJ2-7, with 8 bases lining up with TRBD1. The CDR3 has 14 residues. V was pared by 6 bases and J by 9 bases, with 13 bases of the junction left unmatched. Germline lookup yields CDR1 MDHEN and CDR2 SYDVKM. The CDR3: CASSSSTGVRVQYF. CDR3 coding DNA: TGTGCCAGCAGCTCGTCGACAGGGGTTCGTGTGCAGTACTTC.

The chain couples TRBV5-5 to TRBJ1-2, with D possibly matching TRBD1 (5 bases). Between the trimmed V and J ends, which lost 0 bases and 2 bases, there was a span of 11 bases. There are 15 residues in the CDR3. CDR1 is SGHKS and CDR2 is YYEKEE in the germline V gene (reference sequence). The CDR3 DNA sequence: TGTGCCAGCAGCTTGGCCGGGGGACCGAACTATGGCTACACCTTC. It encodes CASSLAGGPNYGYTF.